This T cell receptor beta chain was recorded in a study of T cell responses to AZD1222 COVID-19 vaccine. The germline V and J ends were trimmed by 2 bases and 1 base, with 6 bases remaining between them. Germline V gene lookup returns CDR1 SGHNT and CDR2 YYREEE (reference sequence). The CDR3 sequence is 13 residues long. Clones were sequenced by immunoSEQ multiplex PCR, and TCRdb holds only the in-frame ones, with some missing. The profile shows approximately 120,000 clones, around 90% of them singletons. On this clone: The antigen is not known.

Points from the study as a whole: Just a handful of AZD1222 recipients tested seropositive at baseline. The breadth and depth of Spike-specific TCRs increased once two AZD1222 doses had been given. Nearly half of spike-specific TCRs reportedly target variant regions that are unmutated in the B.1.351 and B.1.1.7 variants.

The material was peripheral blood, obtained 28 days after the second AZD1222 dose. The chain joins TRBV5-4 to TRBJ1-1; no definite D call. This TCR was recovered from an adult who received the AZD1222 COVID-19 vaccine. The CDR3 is CASSLLGNTEAFF. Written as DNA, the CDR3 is TGTGCCAGCAGCTTACTAGGGAACACTGAAGCTTTCTTT.